Sequencing of this TCR beta chain was carried out in a study of cytomegalovirus exposure and HLA in healthy donors. Points from the study as a whole: When a later analysis compared HLA-associated TCR beta chains with equally common others, the HLA-associated chains turned out to be more clonally expanded and to have lower generation probabilities. Within an earlier analysis, most TCR beta V segments proved productive either about 90% or about 30% of the time.

This CDR3 region has 13 residues. Germline loops: CDR1 SGDLS, CDR2 YYNGEE. Trimming stripped 7 bases from V and 3 bases from J, with 10 bases between. The PCR ran on 60 Vbeta and 13 Jbeta primers. Some clones are missing from TCRdb's copy, which holds only in-frame ones; the method was immunoSEQ multiplex PCR. The data contain 100,000 or so clones, over 70% of them singletons. As concerns this clone: Its antigen is still unknown.

The rearrangement uses TRBV9 and TRBJ2-2; D is undetermined. This receptor was taken from a male donor in good health and CMV-seronegative. The source material was PBMCs. The CDR3 spells CASCQMDTGELFF. CDR3 in DNA: TGTGCCAGCTGCCAGATGGACACCGGGGAGCTGTTTTTT.